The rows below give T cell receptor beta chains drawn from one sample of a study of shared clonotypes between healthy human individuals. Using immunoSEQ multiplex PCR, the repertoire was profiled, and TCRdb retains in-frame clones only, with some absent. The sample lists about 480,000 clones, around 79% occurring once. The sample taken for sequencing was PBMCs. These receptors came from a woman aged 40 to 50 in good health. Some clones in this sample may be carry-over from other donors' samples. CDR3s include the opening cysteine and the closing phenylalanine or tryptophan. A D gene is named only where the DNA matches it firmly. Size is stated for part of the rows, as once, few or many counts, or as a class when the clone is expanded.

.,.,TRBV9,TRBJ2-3,CASSATRQGTDTQYF,TGTGCCAGCAGCGCTACCCGACAGGGCACAGATACGCAGTATTTT
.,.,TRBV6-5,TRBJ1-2,CASRSTGSNYGYTF,TGTGCCAGCAGGAGTACAGGGAGTAACTATGGCTACACCTTC
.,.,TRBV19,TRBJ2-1,CASTPRGSHNEQFF,TGTGCCAGTACTCCTCGTGGGAGCCACAATGAGCAGTTCTTC
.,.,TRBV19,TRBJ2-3,CASSPFSGTDTQYF,TGTGCCAGTAGCCCCTTTAGCGGCACAGATACGCAGTATTTT
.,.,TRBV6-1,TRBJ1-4,CASSDLQGASNEKLFF,TGTGCCAGCAGTGATCTGCAGGGAGCCTCTAATGAAAAACTGTTTTTT
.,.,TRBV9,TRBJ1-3,CASSVEGNSGNTIYF,TGTGCCAGCAGCGTAGAAGGGAACTCTGGAAACACCATATATTTT
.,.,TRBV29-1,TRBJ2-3,CSVGLTDTQYF,TGCAGCGTTGGCCTCACAGATACGCAGTATTTT
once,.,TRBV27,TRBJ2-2,CASSPRTLLGGSTGELFF,TGTGCCAGCAGTCCCAGAACGTTGTTAGGGGGAAGCACCGGGGAGCTGTTTTTT
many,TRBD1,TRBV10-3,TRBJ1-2,CAISDYDRGYGYTF,TGTGCCATCAGTGATTACGACAGGGGCTATGGCTACACCTTC
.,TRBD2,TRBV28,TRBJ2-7,CASRAGLAGPHEQYF,TGTGCCAGCAGGGCGGGACTAGCGGGCCCCCACGAGCAGTACTTC
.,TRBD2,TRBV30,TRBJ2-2,CAWSSTGGSGELFF,TGTGCCTGGAGTTCTACGGGGGGTTCCGGGGAGCTGTTTTTT
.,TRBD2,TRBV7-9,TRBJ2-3,CASSLRAGGPGDTQYF,TGTGCCAGCAGCTTACGTGCGGGAGGGCCTGGAGATACGCAGTATTTT
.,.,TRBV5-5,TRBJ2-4,CASSLVGIQYF,TGTGCCAGCAGCTTGGTGGGCATTCAGTACTTC
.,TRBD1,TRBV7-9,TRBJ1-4,CASSLGAQGAGAF,TGTGCCAGCAGCTTAGGGGCACAGGGGGCGGGAGCTTTT
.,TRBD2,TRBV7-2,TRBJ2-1,CASSSRTSGSYNEQFF,TGTGCCAGCAGCTCCCGGACTAGCGGTTCCTACAATGAGCAGTTCTTC
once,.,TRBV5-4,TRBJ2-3,CATSAGAPGTDTQYF,TGTGCCACGTCCGCGGGGGCTCCGGGCACAGATACGCAGTATTTT
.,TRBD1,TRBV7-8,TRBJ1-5,CASSPGTGRNQPQHF,TGTGCCAGCAGCCCCGGGACAGGCCGCAATCAGCCCCAGCATTTT
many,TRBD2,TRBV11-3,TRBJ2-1,CASSLKGLAGVNEQFF,TGTGCCAGCAGCTTAAAGGGACTAGCGGGAGTCAATGAGCAGTTCTTC
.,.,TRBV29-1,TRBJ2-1,CSVDHSSYNEQFF,TGCAGCGTTGATCACAGCTCCTACAATGAGCAGTTCTTC
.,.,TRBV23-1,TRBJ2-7,CASSQGPALSYYEQYF,TGCGCCAGCAGTCAGGGACCAGCACTATCTTACTACGAGCAGTACTTC
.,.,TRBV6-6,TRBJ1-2,CASSYSERLSNYGYTF,TGTGCCAGCAGTTACTCAGAGCGGCTTTCTAACTATGGCTACACCTTC
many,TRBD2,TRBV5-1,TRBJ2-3,CASSLSGLAGGDTQYF,TGCGCCAGCAGCTTATCGGGACTAGCGGGCGGAGATACGCAGTATTTT
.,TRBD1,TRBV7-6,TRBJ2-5,CASSVDRAETQYF,TGTGCCAGCAGCGTAGACAGGGCTGAGACCCAGTACTTC
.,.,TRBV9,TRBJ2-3,CASSVGFWEGPGDTQYF,TGTGCCAGCAGCGTAGGTTTCTGGGAAGGGCCAGGAGATACGCAGTATTTT
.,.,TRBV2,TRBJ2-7,CAGTDRGVMGLPYSYEQYF,TGTGCCGGCACAGATAGGGGGGTTATGGGCTTACCATACTCCTACGAGCAGTACTTC
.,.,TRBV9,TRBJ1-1,CASSDPRLNTEAFF,TGTGCCAGCAGCGACCCCCGGTTGAACACTGAAGCTTTCTTT
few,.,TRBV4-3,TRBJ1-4,CASSQDLTATNEKLFF,TGCGCCAGCAGCCAAGATCTGACAGCAACTAATGAAAAACTGTTTTTT
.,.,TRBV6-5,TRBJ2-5,CASRRQETQYF,TGTGCCAGCAGACGTCAAGAGACCCAGTACTTC
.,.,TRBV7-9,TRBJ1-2,CASSLGVGTLYGYTF,TGTGCCAGCAGCTTAGGGGTCGGGACCTTATATGGCTACACCTTC
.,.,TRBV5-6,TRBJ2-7,CASSLEGQGEQYF,TGTGCCAGCAGCTTGGAGGGGCAGGGCGAGCAGTACTTC
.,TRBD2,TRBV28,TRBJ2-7,CASSFQLAGLTYEQYF,TGTGCCAGCAGTTTTCAACTAGCGGGTCTTACCTACGAGCAGTACTTC
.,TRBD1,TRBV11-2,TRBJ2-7,CASSLGQGETYEQYF,TGTGCCAGCAGCTTAGGACAGGGCGAAACCTACGAGCAGTACTTC
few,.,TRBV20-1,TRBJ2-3,CSARFADTQYF,TGCAGTGCTAGATTCGCAGATACGCAGTATTTT
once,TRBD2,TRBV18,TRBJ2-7,CASSPPASGGHEQYF,TGTGCCAGCTCACCACCAGCTAGCGGGGGCCACGAGCAGTACTTC
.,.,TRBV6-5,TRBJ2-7,CASSSRWTPLVDEQYF,TGTGCCAGCAGTTCTCGATGGACTCCCCTGGTAGACGAGCAGTACTTC
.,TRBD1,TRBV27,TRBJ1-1,CASSPATGGRGNTEAFF,TGTGCCAGCAGTCCAGCCACAGGGGGCCGGGGGAACACTGAAGCTTTCTTT
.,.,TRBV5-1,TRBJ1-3,CASSSRGPSGPLTGNTIYF,TGCGCCAGCAGCTCCCGGGGGCCATCAGGCCCCCTAACTGGAAACACCATATATTTT
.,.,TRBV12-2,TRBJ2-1,CASRERDLDRGDRNEQFF,TGTGCAAGTCGCGAGAGGGACTTAGACAGGGGAGATAGGAATGAGCAGTTCTTC
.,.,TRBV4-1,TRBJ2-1,CASSQVPGIVHEQFF,TGCGCCAGCAGCCAAGTTCCAGGGATAGTCCATGAGCAGTTCTTC
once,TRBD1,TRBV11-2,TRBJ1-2,CASSPRAADRVGFGYTF,TGTGCCAGCAGCCCTCGCGCCGCGGACAGGGTCGGTTTTGGCTACACCTTC